The 8 T cell receptor beta chains reported below all come from one sample, sequenced in a study of cytomegalovirus exposure and HLA in healthy donors. Primers for the PCR totalled 60 Vbeta and 13 Jbeta. TCRdb's copy holds only in-frame clones and misses some; the assay was immunoSEQ multiplex PCR. The sample includes 110,000 to 150,000 clones, over 70% of them seen just once. The material sequenced was PBMCs. These TCRs come from a man aged 40-49 years in good health and CMV-seronegative.

V and J are TRBV5-1 and TRBJ1-1; 9 bases match TRBD1. Germline trimming cut 4 bases from V and 5 bases from J; bases unmatched to any gene: 9. The length of the CDR3 is 15 residues. In germline, CDR1 is SGHRS, CDR2 YFSETQ. CDR3 in amino acids: CASSPGTGIWTEAFF. DNA for the CDR3: TGCGCCAGCAGCCCGGGGACAGGGATTTGGACTGAAGCTTTCTTT.

The V and J genes are TRBV11-1 and TRBJ2-3; D unclear. V was pared by 2 bases and J by 0 bases, with 6 bases between. The CDR3 consists of 14 residues. CDR1 SGHAT and CDR2 FQDESV come from the germline V gene (reference sequence). The CDR3 loop reads CASSLMASTDTQYF. CDR3 nucleotide sequence: TGTGCCAGCAGCTTAATGGCTAGCACAGATACGCAGTATTTT.

Remarks on this clone: Other nucleotide sequences from this sample produce the same CDR3. The chain combines TRBV18 with TRBJ1-2; TRBD1 is a possible D gene (6 bases). The ends were cut back, 3 bases at V and 7 bases at J, with 15 bases in the middle. This CDR3 spans 14 amino acids. Germline values: CDR1 KGHSH, CDR2 LQKENI. CDR3 coding DNA: TGTGCCAGCTCACCTTCGGACAGTCCAGGTGGCTACACCTTC. Translation: CASSPSDSPGGYTF.

The chain carries TRBV7-2 and TRBJ1-6, with TRBD1 identical over 9 bases. Per the germline V gene, CDR1 is SGHTA and CDR2 is FQGNSA. This CDR3 has 15 amino acids. V trimming: 6 bases; J trimming: 5 bases; junction bases outside the gene matches: 5. The CDR3 DNA follows: TGTGCCAGCAGGCCTACAGGGGGCAATAATTCACCCCTCCACTTT. This encodes CASRPTGGNNSPLHF.

The table lists this clone with a few counts. The J gene is TRBJ1-1, the V gene TRBV6-1; no definite D call. This CDR3 has 13 residues. V was pared by 6 bases and J by 1 base, with 9 bases between. In germline, CDR1 is MNHNS, CDR2 SASEGT. CDR3 residues: CASSDNKNTEAFF. DNA for the CDR3: TGTGCCAGCAGCGATAACAAGAACACTGAAGCTTTCTTT.

This clone occurred a few times. This chain connects TRBV4-1 to TRBJ1-5, with D tentatively TRBD1 (6 bases). V lost 0 bases, J lost 6 bases, and 15 bases lay in between. Germline V gene data show CDR1 as MGHRA and CDR2 as YSYEKL. The CDR3 has 16 amino acids. CDR3 nucleotide sequence: TGCGCCAGCAGCCAAGACGGCGCTGGGGGCACTCAGCCCCAGCATTTT. It yields the protein CASSQDGAGGTQPQHF.

The chain joins TRBV9 to TRBJ2-7, with 8 bases aligning to TRBD1. Germline trimming cut 4 bases from V and 2 bases from J; bases unmatched to any gene: 8. CDR3 length: 15 amino acids. Germline CDR1 is SGDLS and CDR2 is YYNGEE. The CDR3 sequence is CASSFGQGATYEQYF. CDR3 sequence (DNA): TGTGCCAGCAGCTTCGGACAGGGAGCTACCTACGAGCAGTACTTC.

In regard to this clone: A junction boundary mismatches the germline segment, possibly from a read error. This chain uses TRBV7-2 with TRBJ1-4, with a tentative D call TRBD1 (5 bases). This CDR3 region has 13 residues. Germline V gene lookup returns CDR1 SGHTA and CDR2 FQGNSA. The CDR3 DNA sequence: TGTGCCAGCAGCAGGGGAAACAATGAGAAACTGTTTTTT. This encodes CASSRGNNEKLFF.